This T cell receptor beta chain was profiled in a study of blood T cell repertoires in COVID-19. Study-level background: Collection of acute and convalescent COVID-19 samples took place in the United States, Italy and Spain. Sources were T cells, B-cell-depleted T cells, or PBMCs; the material itself was cDNA or gDNA.

Notes on this clone: At one boundary the junction diverges from the germline segment, which might be a read error.

In the original analysis: Estimates of nucleated cell counts were drawn from the amplification of reference gene primers. Sequencing was performed with immunoSEQ multiplex PCR; in TCRdb, only in-frame clones are kept and a portion is missing. V and J calls and clone size follow that table, whereas D and trimming were derived from the DNA. This table has roughly 50,000 clones, under 90% appearing once. Sequencing was done on a sample of peripheral blood. This sequence was found in a human donor in a cohort sampled during active COVID-19.

The CDR3 is CASSKDRGLAGYPPGNEQFF. The CDR3 region has the DNA TGTGCCAGCAGCAAAGATAGGGGACTAGCGGGATACCCCCCTGGGAATGAGCAGTTCTTC. The chain carries TRBV3-1 (or the pseudogene TRBV3-2) and TRBJ2-1; 13 bases are shared with TRBD2. Germline lookup yields CDR1 LGHDT and CDR2 YNNKEL (reference sequence). The length of the CDR3 is 20 residues.